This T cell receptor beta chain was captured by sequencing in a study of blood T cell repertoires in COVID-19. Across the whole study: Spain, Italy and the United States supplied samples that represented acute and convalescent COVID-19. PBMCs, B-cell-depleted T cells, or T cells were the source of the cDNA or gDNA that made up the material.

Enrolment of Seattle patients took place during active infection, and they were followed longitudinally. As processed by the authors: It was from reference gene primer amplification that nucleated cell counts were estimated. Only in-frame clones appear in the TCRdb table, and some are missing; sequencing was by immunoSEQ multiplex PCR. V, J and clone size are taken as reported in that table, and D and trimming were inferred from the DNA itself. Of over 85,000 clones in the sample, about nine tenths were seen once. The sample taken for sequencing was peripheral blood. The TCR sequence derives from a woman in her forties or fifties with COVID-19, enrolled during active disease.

The CDR3 loop reads CAISAQLTQGQSGNTIYF. CDR3 coding DNA: TGTGCCATCAGTGCTCAACTTACACAGGGGCAATCCGGAAACACCATATATTTT. The J gene is TRBJ1-3, the V gene TRBV10-3, with TRBD1 identical over 7 bases. The CDR3 covers 18 residues. The germline V gene has CDR1 ENHRY and CDR2 SYGVKD. V gave up 4 bases and J gave up 4 bases; unmatched junction bases: 16.